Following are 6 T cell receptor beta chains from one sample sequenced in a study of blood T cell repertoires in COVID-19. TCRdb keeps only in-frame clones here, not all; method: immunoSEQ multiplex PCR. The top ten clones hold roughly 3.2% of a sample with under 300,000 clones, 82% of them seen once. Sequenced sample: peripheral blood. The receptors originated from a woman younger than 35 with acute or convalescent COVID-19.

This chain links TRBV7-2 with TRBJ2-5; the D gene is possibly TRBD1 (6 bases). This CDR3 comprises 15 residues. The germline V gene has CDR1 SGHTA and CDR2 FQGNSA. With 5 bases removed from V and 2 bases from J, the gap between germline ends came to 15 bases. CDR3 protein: CASSDRKRGQETQYF. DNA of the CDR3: TGTGCCAGCAGCGACCGGAAGAGGGGGCAAGAGACCCAGTACTTC.

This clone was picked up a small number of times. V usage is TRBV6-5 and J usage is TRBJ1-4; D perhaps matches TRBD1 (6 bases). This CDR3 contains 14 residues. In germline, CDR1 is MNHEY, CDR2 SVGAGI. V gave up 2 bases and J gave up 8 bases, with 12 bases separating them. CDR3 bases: TGTGCCAGCAGTTACCGAGTAGGGGGAGAAAAACTGTTTTTT. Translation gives CASSYRVGGEKLFF.

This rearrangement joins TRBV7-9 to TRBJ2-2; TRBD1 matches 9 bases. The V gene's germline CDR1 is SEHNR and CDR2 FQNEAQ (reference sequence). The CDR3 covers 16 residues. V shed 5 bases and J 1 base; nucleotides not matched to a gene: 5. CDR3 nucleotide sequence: TGTGCCAGCAGCCCGACAGGGGGATGGAACACCGGGGAGCTGTTTTTT. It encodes CASSPTGGWNTGELFF.

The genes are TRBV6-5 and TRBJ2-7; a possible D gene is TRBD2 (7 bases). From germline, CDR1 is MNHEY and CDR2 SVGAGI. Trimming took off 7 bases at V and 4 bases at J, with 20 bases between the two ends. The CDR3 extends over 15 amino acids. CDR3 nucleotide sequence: TGTGCCAGCAACCGGCAGGGGACTAAGGCGTACGAGCAGTACTTC. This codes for CASNRQGTKAYEQYF.

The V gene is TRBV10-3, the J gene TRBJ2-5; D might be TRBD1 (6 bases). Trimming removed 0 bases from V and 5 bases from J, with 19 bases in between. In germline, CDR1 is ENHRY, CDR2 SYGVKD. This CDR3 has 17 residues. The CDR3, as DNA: TGTGCCATCAGTGAGTCCCTGAACAGGCCTGGGGGCGAGACCCAGTACTTC. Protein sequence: CAISESLNRPGGETQYF.

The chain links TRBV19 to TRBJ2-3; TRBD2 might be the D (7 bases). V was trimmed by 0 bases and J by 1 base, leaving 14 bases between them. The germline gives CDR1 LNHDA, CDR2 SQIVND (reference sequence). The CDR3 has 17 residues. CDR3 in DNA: TGTGCCAGTAGTATAGATGGCGGGGGCTCGGGCACAGATACGCAGTATTTT. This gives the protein CASSIDGGGSGTDTQYF.